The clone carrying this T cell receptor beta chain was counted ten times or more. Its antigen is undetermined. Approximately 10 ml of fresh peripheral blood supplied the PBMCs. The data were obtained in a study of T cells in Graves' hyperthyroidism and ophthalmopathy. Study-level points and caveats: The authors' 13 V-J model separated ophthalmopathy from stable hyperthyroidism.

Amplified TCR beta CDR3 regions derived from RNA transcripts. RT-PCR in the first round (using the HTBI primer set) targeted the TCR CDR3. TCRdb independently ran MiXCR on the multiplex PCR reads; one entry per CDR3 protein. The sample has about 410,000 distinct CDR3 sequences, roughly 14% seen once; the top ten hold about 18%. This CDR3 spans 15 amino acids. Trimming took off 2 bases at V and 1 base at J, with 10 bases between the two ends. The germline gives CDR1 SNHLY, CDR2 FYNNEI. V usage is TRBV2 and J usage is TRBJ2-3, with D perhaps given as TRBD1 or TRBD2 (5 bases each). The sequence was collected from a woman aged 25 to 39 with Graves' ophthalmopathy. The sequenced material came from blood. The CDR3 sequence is CASSEFGGRTDTQYF. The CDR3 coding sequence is TGTGCCAGCAGTGAATTTGGGGGTCGCACAGATACGCAGTATTTT.